This record concerns one TCR beta chain sequence. This sample also contains other DNA sequences that code for the same CDR3. The sample belongs to a study of blood T cell repertoires in COVID-19. The wider study: Italy, Spain and the United States were the sources of the convalescent and acute COVID-19 samples.

Under the authors' procedure: The authors estimated nucleated cell counts from reference gene primer amplification. The data were produced by immunoSEQ multiplex PCR, yet TCRdb's version contains in-frame clones alone and is incomplete. For V, J and clone size, that table is used; D and trimming come from the DNA. Seen here are approximately 100,000 clones, less than 85% observed once, and the top ten hold around 4%. The CDR3 length is 17 residues. The receptor was derived from a human donor in a cohort sampled during active or convalescent COVID-19. The sequenced sample consisted of peripheral blood. This chain uses TRBV12-2 with TRBJ2-7; the tabulated D call, TRBD1, remains unverified against the DNA. TRBV12-2 corresponds to a pseudogene. This chain's CDR3 is CASRLFGFRTGAYEQYF. CDR3 DNA: TGTGCAAGTCGCTTATTTGGTTTCCGGACAGGGGCCTACGAGCAGTACTTC.